The 28 T cell receptor beta chains reported below all come from one sample, sequenced in a study of post-analysis software for immune sequencing data. Study-level results: Roughly 5 TRBV segments, including TRBV5-6, TRBV5-1 and TRBV20-1, were more frequent in patients than controls.

TCR beta libraries were prepared from cDNA with unique molecular identifiers. TCRdb recomputed calls from the PCR reads with MiXCR, one row per CDR3 protein. Among hundreds of thousands of distinct CDR3 sequences, approximately 50% were seen once, and the ten largest hold approximately 4.2%. Their cognate antigens are unknown. Sequenced material: blood. The receptors were sampled from a girl aged 10 to 17 with multiple sclerosis.

The chain employs TRBV5-1 and TRBJ2-5; no firm D call. Germline loops: CDR1 SGHRS, CDR2 YFSETQ. The CDR3 is made up of 15 amino acids. Trimming shortened V by 2 bases and J by 2 bases, and 13 bases separated the two germline ends. In nucleotides, the CDR3 is TGCGCCAGCAGCTTCAATCCCGGGCAGCAAGAGACCCAGTACTTC. Translation: CASSFNPGQQETQYF.

This clonotype has just a few counts. The rearrangement joins TRBV20-1 to TRBJ1-5, with D perhaps TRBD1 (5 bases). This CDR3 spans 14 amino acids. Per germline, CDR1 DFQATT and CDR2 SNEGSKA (reference sequence). V was clipped by 4 bases and J by 7 bases, with 17 bases between them. The CDR3 here is CSAKGRQGGQPQHF. The CDR3 nucleotides are TGCAGTGCTAAAGGGCGGCAGGGAGGCCAGCCCCAGCATTTT.

In its sample, this clonotype was seen a few times. The chain employs TRBV29-1 and TRBJ2-5; TRBD2 matches 7 bases. The tail of the sequence fits TRBJ2-7 better, so the J call may be wrong. Germline CDR1 and CDR2: SQVTM and ANQGSEA. The CDR3 contains 15 residues. The CDR3 is CSVEGGSRGYYEQYF. The CDR3 DNA reads as TGCAGCGTTGAGGGCGGGAGTCGGGGTTACTACGAGCAGTACTTC.

The chain joins TRBV20-1 to TRBJ2-1, with D maybe TRBD2 (5 bases). CDR1 and CDR2 from the germline V gene are DFQATT and SNEGSKA (reference sequence). There are 11 residues in the CDR3. Trimming took 3 bases from V and 15 from J, leaving 15 bases between them. This CDR3 is CSARIRGDRFF. In DNA form, the CDR3 reads TGCAGTGCTAGGATCCGGGGAGATCGGTTCTTC.

This clonotype was observed a handful of times. The chain employs TRBV7-2 and TRBJ1-1; no clear D gene. The germline gives CDR1 SGHTA, CDR2 FQGNSA. CDR3 length equals 14 residues. Trimming cost V 1 base and J 0 bases, with 6 bases left between them. The CDR3 DNA reads as TGTGCCAGCAGCTTAGATCCGGTGAACACTGAAGCTTTCTTT. This codes for CASSLDPVNTEAFF.

V gene TRBV6-5 combines with J gene TRBJ2-1, with 7 bases matching TRBD1. The CDR3 has 15 residues. Germline CDR1 and CDR2: MNHEY and SVGAGI. V dropped 6 bases and J dropped 1; count of bases not matched to a gene: 6. The CDR3 here is CASRTTGESYNEQFF. The CDR3 nucleotides are TGTGCCAGCAGGACTACAGGGGAGTCCTACAATGAGCAGTTCTTC.

The rearrangement joins TRBV2 to TRBJ1-2; D gene unclear. The ends were cut back, 8 bases at V and 4 bases at J, with 20 bases in the middle. Germline values: CDR1 SNHLY, CDR2 FYNNEI. CDR3 length equals 15 residues. The CDR3 DNA reads as TGTGCCAGCGATCTGGGCCCCGCACCAACCTATGGCTACACCTTC. It specifies CASDLGPAPTYGYTF.

The chain couples TRBV5-1 to TRBJ1-2; no definite D call. Per the germline V gene, CDR1 is SGHRS and CDR2 is YFSETQ. The CDR3 spans 13 residues. The germline V and J ends were trimmed by 5 bases and 8 bases, with 16 bases remaining between them. The CDR3 region is CASSQDGLGGYTF. Written as DNA, the CDR3 is TGCGCCAGCAGTCAGGACGGCCTGGGGGGCTACACCTTC. The entire variable domain, with the rest obtained from reference TRBV5-1 and TRBJ1-2, is as follows: KAGVTQTPRYLIKTRGQQVTLSCSPISGHRSVSWYQQTPGQGLQFLFEYFSETQRNKGNFPGRFSGRQFSNSRSEMNVSTLELGDSALYLCASSQDGLGGYTFGSGTRLTVV.

A note on this clonotype: The junction and the germline gene differ at one end; a read error may be behind it. V and J are TRBV3-1 and TRBJ2-5; unclear D gene. Germline CDR1 LGHDT, CDR2 YNNKEL (reference sequence). This CDR3 contains 12 residues. The CDR3 loop is CVSRRSKETQYF. The CDR3 nucleotides are TGTGTCAGCAGGCGTTCAAAGGAGACCCAGTACTTC.

The table lists this clonotype with a few counts. This chain uses TRBV7-8 with TRBJ2-7; a weak D match, TRBD1 (7 bases). Trimming removed 2 bases at V and 2 bases at J, with 10 bases between. Per the germline V gene, CDR1 is SGHVS and CDR2 is FQNEAQ. This CDR3 has 14 residues. CDR3 in amino acids: CASSLQGGPYEQYF. For the CDR3, the DNA is TGTGCCAGCAGCTTACAGGGGGGTCCCTACGAGCAGTACTTC.

The genes are TRBV7-3 and TRBJ2-7, with 11 bases fitting TRBD2. This CDR3 has 14 amino acids. V shed 4 bases, J shed 6 bases, and the junction held 5 bases outside the gene matches. CDR1 is SGHTA and CDR2 is FQGTGA in the germline V gene. CDR3 coding DNA: TGTGCCAGCAGCTGGGCCGGGACTAGCGGCGAGCAGTACTTC. Translated, it gives CASSWAGTSGEQYF.

The V and J genes are TRBV29-1 and TRBJ1-2, with D hard to call. V gave up 4 bases and J gave up 8 bases, with 14 bases separating them. CDR1 and CDR2 (germline): SQVTM, ANQGSEA. CDR3 length equals 12 residues. CDR3 coding DNA: TGCAGCGTTGCGGTGGCAGCGAGCGGCTACACCTTC. Translation: CSVAVAASGYTF.

The chain has TRBV30 and TRBJ2-7; 9 bases are shared with TRBD2. Gene TRBJ2-5 matches the end of the DNA better, so the J call may be wrong. Germline loops: CDR1 GTSNPN, CDR2 SVGIG (reference sequence). The CDR3 length is 13 residues. CDR3 sequence (DNA): TGTGCCTGGGAGACTAGCGGTTGGGAGACCCAGTACTTC. Translating it yields CAWETSGWETQYF.

This clonotype came up a few times. The chain is built from TRBV12-3 or TRBV12-4 and TRBJ2-1; D is unclear. The CDR3 consists of 15 residues. Trimming shortened V by 6 bases and J by 0 bases, and 12 bases separated the two germline ends. The CDR3 nucleotides read TGTGCCAGCAGCCCTCTAGAGGACTCCTACAATGAGCAGTTCTTC. This encodes CASSPLEDSYNEQFF.

CDR3 protein: CASSQPRLANYGYTF. For the CDR3, the DNA is TGTGCCAGCAGCCAACCGCGGTTAGCTAACTATGGCTACACCTTC. This chain connects TRBV3-1 to TRBJ1-2; D unresolved. V gave up 2 bases and J gave up 0 bases, with 10 bases separating them. Germline assignment: CDR1 LGHDT and CDR2 YNNKEL (reference sequence). The CDR3 runs to 15 residues.

The J gene is TRBJ2-5, the V gene TRBV7-8; D unclear. V lost 1 base, J lost 11 bases, and 11 bases lay in between. CDR3 length: 12 residues. Per the germline V gene, CDR1 is SGHVS and CDR2 is FQNEAQ. The CDR3 DNA follows: TGTGCCAGCAGCTTAGGGACCACACTTCAGTACTTC. This encodes CASSLGTTLQYF. Supplemented by reference TRBV7-8 and TRBJ2-5, the full variable domain reads GAGVSQSPRYKVAKRGQDVALRCDPISGHVSLFWYQQALGQGPEFLTYFQNEAQLDKSGLPSDRFFAERPEGSVSTLKIQRTQQEDSAVYLCASSLGTTLQYFGPGTRLLVL.

The chain uses TRBV25-1 and TRBJ1-2; no firm D call. Trimming took off 8 bases at V and 3 bases at J, with 7 bases between the two ends. This CDR3 has 11 residues. Germline V gene lookup returns CDR1 MGHDK and CDR2 SYGVNS. CDR3 loop: CASQTYYGYTF. The DNA of the CDR3 is TGTGCCAGCCAGACCTACTATGGCTACACCTTC.

V is TRBV20-1 and J is TRBJ1-2; a weak D match, TRBD1 (5 bases). CDR3 size: 16 residues. Trimming removed 4 bases at V and 3 bases at J, with 21 bases between. Germline V gives CDR1 DFQATT, CDR2 SNEGSKA (reference sequence). DNA for the CDR3: TGCAGTGCTACTCCCGGGAGGGGAAGGAGGGACTATGGCTACACCTTC. Protein product: CSATPGRGRRDYGYTF.

A few counts support this clonotype. This sequence joins TRBV20-1 and TRBJ1-2; no clear D. V was cut by 0 bases and J by 9 bases, with 14 bases left in between. The CDR3 length is 13 residues. CDR1 and CDR2 (germline): DFQATT, SNEGSKA (reference sequence). The CDR3 nucleotides read TGCAGTGCTAGAGAGGATCAGGTCATTAGCTACACCTTC. This sequence encodes CSAREDQVISYTF.

This clonotype has more than one count but fewer than ten. CDR3 in amino acids: CASSSLGRGATDTQYF. CDR3 nucleotide sequence: TGCGCCAGCAGTTCCCTTGGGCGGGGGGCCACAGATACGCAGTATTTT. V and J are TRBV5-1 and TRBJ2-3, with 8 bases fitting TRBD2. Germline V gives CDR1 SGHRS, CDR2 YFSETQ. V lost 5 bases to trimming and J lost 2 bases; unmatched junction nucleotides: 10. CDR3 size: 16 residues.

The rearrangement joins TRBV5-1 to TRBJ1-1; 7 positions match TRBD1. There are 14 residues in the CDR3. CDR1 SGHRS and CDR2 YFSETQ come from the germline V gene. V lost 4 bases, J lost 7 bases, and 10 bases stayed unmatched. CDR3 coding DNA: TGCGCCAGCAGCCGGGACAGCCGTAGAAGTGAAGCTTTCTTT. Protein product: CASSRDSRRSEAFF. Complete variable domain (other parts from reference TRBV5-1 and TRBJ1-1): KAGVTQTPRYLIKTRGQQVTLSCSPISGHRSVSWYQQTPGQGLQFLFEYFSETQRNKGNFPGRFSGRQFSNSRSEMNVSTLELGDSALYLCASSRDSRRSEAFFGQGTRLTVV.

The genes are TRBV11-2 and TRBJ2-3; D might be TRBD2 (6 bases). Germline CDR1 is SGHAT and CDR2 is FQNNGV. The CDR3 is 15 residues long. Trimming removed 5 bases at V and 2 bases at J, with 14 bases between. In DNA form, the CDR3 reads TGTGCCAGCAGCCCGACCGGGGGTGTCACAGATACGCAGTATTTT. Translating it yields CASSPTGGVTDTQYF.

The V gene is TRBV2, the J gene TRBJ2-1, with 7 positions matching TRBD1. The CDR3 spans 12 residues. From germline, CDR1 is SNHLY and CDR2 FYNNEI. V was clipped by 9 bases and J by 4 bases; unmatched bases: 3. The CDR3 coding sequence is TGTGCCAGACAGGGGCGATACAATGAGCAGTTCTTC. It is translated as CARQGRYNEQFF.

This clonotype appeared a few times. V gene TRBV6-5 combines with J gene TRBJ1-5; D gene unclear. Trimming shortened V by 4 bases and J by 7 bases, and 14 bases separated the two germline ends. CDR1 and CDR2 (germline): MNHEY, SVGAGI. The CDR3 has 14 amino acids. Here the CDR3 DNA reads TGTGCCAGCAGTTTCGGACTGGGTTTCCAGCCCCAGCATTTT. Translating it yields CASSFGLGFQPQHF.

The gene calls are TRBV20-1 and TRBJ2-4, with TRBD1 as a possible D gene (6 bases). The germline gives CDR1 DFQATT, CDR2 SNEGSKA (reference sequence). The CDR3 contains 15 residues. V lost 6 bases to trimming and J lost 0 bases, with 15 bases between them. The CDR3 DNA is TGCAGTGCCAGCTCGGGACAAGTAGCCAAAAACATTCAGTACTTC. It is translated as CSASSGQVAKNIQYF.

This clonotype was counted a few times. The chain has TRBV5-5 and TRBJ2-6, with TRBD2 matching over 7 bases. The CDR3 has 19 amino acids. The germline V gene encodes CDR1 SGHKS and CDR2 YYEKEE (reference sequence). The V and J ends lost 3 bases and 0 bases, in that order; junction bases with no gene match: 12. CDR3 nucleotides: TGTGCCAGCAGCTCCCCCGAGGGAGGGTCCCTCTCTGGGGCCAACGTCCTGACTTTC. Protein sequence: CASSSPEGGSLSGANVLTF.

The J gene is TRBJ2-1, the V gene TRBV10-3, with 15 bases that match TRBD2. CDR3 length: 15 residues. Germline V gene data show CDR1 as ENHRY and CDR2 as SYGVKD. With 9 bases clipped from V and 8 bases from J, the junction kept 8 bases outside the gene matches. The CDR3 DNA is TGTGCCATTTCCGAGGGACTAGCGGGAGGTGATGAGCAGTTCTTC. Amino acids: CAISEGLAGGDEQFF.

This clonotype was counted only a few times. This CDR3 reads CSAGRNAGGPRYEQYF. CDR3 bases: TGCAGTGCTGGACGGAACGCGGGAGGGCCACGGTACGAGCAGTACTTC. V and J are TRBV20-1 and TRBJ2-7; 9 bases are a match to TRBD2. Germline assignment: CDR1 DFQATT and CDR2 SNEGSKA (reference sequence). This CDR3 contains 16 residues. Trimming took 5 bases from V and 4 from J; bases not matched to a gene: 15.